This is a list of T cell receptor beta chains from one sample in a study of OX40 agonist ivuxolimab in advanced cancers. TCRdb's copy holds only in-frame clones and misses some; the assay was immunoSEQ multiplex PCR. The data show tens of thousands of clones, with roughly 84% seen just once and over 0.25% held by the top ten. The sequencing here drew on CD4+ or CD8+ T cells sorted from blood, taken in a trial of the OX40 agonist ivuxolimab. The receptor source for this set is an adult with an advanced solid tumor such as melanoma, head and neck, liver or kidney cancer. Both conserved end residues are trimmed from each CDR3.

J,V,CDR3
TRBJ1-1,TRBV27,ASSLRQMNTEAF
TRBJ1-1,TRBV6-6,ASSYGTEAF
TRBJ2-1,TRBV11-3,ASSLAATSGSSYNEQF
TRBJ2-1,TRBV28,ASSLYRPGDSYNEQF
TRBJ2-1,TRBV11-3,ASRPGLGSENEQF
TRBJ1-1,TRBV19,ASSIVARGMNTEAF
TRBJ2-2,TRBV7-2,ASSQNRELTGELF
TRBJ2-7,TRBV28,ASSLLRGRQY
TRBJ2-5,TRBV7-2,ASSSRVAQETQY
TRBJ1-3,TRBV5-1,ASSSHSGNTIY
TRBJ2-2,TRBV6-5,ASKQGTGELF
TRBJ2-3,TRBV1,TSSQDRGGRASDTQY
TRBJ1-1,TRBV5-1,ASSWNRGSTEAF
TRBJ2-2,TRBV11-2,ASSLGLPGTGELF
TRBJ2-7,TRBV7-2,ASSLVQGSFSYEQY
TRBJ2-7,TRBV7-2,ASSNQRTGFYEQY
TRBJ2-7,TRBV10-3,AISSMGQNEQY
TRBJ1-1,TRBV27,ASSSGGWVNTEAF
TRBJ2-5,TRBV6-8,ASSYSQKKKRETQY
TRBJ2-7,TRBV21-1,ASSKGKLVITYEQY
TRBJ2-5,TRBV28,ASSRETQY
TRBJ2-5,TRBV2,ASRGGTGETQY
TRBJ1-1,TRBV28,ASSPPTGANTEAF
TRBJ1-4,TRBV11-2,ASSPAGTQNEKLF
TRBJ1-1,TRBV29-1,SVELDLNTEAF
TRBJ1-1,TRBV7-9,ASSRGTGSEAF
TRBJ2-5,TRBV4-2,ASSQDRWGTVETQY
TRBJ2-7,TRBV11-2,ASSSTRGLNEQY
TRBJ2-1,TRBV19,ASSPPRTSGRGNEQF
TRBJ2-7,TRBV27,ASSFLDRGEQY
TRBJ1-3,TRBV5-4,ASSVGGNSGNTIY
TRBJ2-2,TRBV4-2,ASSQGWEAGELF
TRBJ2-3,TRBV7-2,ASSLFKATDTQY
TRBJ1-2,TRBV7-9,ASSNQGAANYGYT
TRBJ1-2,TRBV14,ASSPFVRDRDRVDGYT
TRBJ1-6,TRBV6-5,ASSYSMSGSSPLH
TRBJ1-4,TRBV4-3,ASSQVPGKHEKLF
TRBJ2-3,TRBV5-6,ASSLDGTDTQY
TRBJ2-7,TRBV28,ASRQTGLAGATYEQY